Presented here are 27 T cell receptor beta chains from one specimen sequenced in a study of T cells in Graves' hyperthyroidism and ophthalmopathy. Authors of the study amplified TCR beta CDR3 regions from RNA transcripts. When the TCR CDR3 underwent first-round RT-PCR, the HTBI primer set was used. TCRdb recomputed calls from the multiplex PCR reads with MiXCR, one row per CDR3 protein. The table has about 280,000 distinct CDR3 sequences, less than 30% seen once. The sequenced material came from blood. These receptors were obtained from a man between 40 and 49 years old with Graves' hyperthyroidism that later progressed to Graves' ophthalmopathy.

This clonotype was counted ten times or more. J is TRBJ1-1 and V is TRBV4-1, with a weak D call TRBD1 (5 bases). Germline V gives CDR1 MGHRA, CDR2 YSYEKL. CDR3 length: 13 amino acids. The V and J ends lost 0 bases and 8 bases respectively, with 10 bases between them. The CDR3 DNA reads TGCGCCAGCAGCCAAGAGGGGGGAAGGGAAGCTTTCTTT. This codes for CASSQEGGREAFF.

In this sample, this clonotype turned up many times. The rearrangement links TRBV2 to TRBJ2-7, with 10 bases that match TRBD2. V was clipped by 7 bases and J by 4 bases; unmatched bases: 4. The CDR3 spans 13 residues. Germline V lookup: CDR1 SNHLY, CDR2 FYNNEI. Written as DNA, the CDR3 is TGTGCCAGCAAGCGGGAGGGCCTGTACGAGCAGTACTTC. Its translation: CASKREGLYEQYF. Looking up the rest from reference TRBV2 and TRBJ2-7 gives the full variable domain: EPEVTQTPSHQVTQMGQEVILRCVPISNHLYFYWYRQILGQKVEFLVSFYNNEISEKSEIFDDQFSVERPDGSNFTLKIRSTKLEDSAMYFCASKREGLYEQYFGPGTRLTVT.

This clonotype was seen a handful of times. The chain carries TRBV6-2 or TRBV6-3 and TRBJ2-5; 9 nucleotides line up with TRBD1. The germline V gene encodes CDR1 MNHEY and CDR2 SVGEGT. The ends lost 7 bases at V and 5 bases at J; junction bases unmatched: 8. The CDR3 has 14 residues. The DNA of the CDR3 is TGTGCCAGCAAGAAGGGGACAGGGTTGGAGACCCAGTACTTC. This gives the protein CASKKGTGLETQYF.

This clonotype came up many times. The chain uses TRBV20-1 and TRBJ1-2; possible D gene TRBD1, 6 bases. The V end was cut by 4 bases, the J end by 0 bases, with 18 bases between. Germline CDR1 DFQATT, CDR2 SNEGSKA (reference sequence). The length of the CDR3 is 16 residues. CDR3: CSATGDQGRPNYGYTF. Here the CDR3 DNA reads TGCAGTGCTACGGGGGACCAGGGGCGCCCTAACTATGGCTACACCTTC.

This clonotype was counted at least ten times. The V gene is TRBV28, the J gene TRBJ1-3, with D unclear. CDR3 length equals 15 residues. Trimming removed 1 base from V and 0 bases from J, with 7 bases in between. Germline V lookup: CDR1 MDHEN, CDR2 SYDVKM. Here the CDR3 DNA reads TGTGCCAGCAGTTTATATCGCATCTCTGGAAACACCATATATTTT. Its protein product is CASSLYRISGNTIYF.

CDR3 DNA sequence: TGTGCCAGCAGTGAAGTTCCCCCGGGGGAGACCCAGTACTTC. Residues: CASSEVPPGETQYF. This rearrangement joins TRBV6-1 to TRBJ2-5, with a weak D call TRBD2 (5 bases). V lost 1 base to trimming and J lost 5 bases, with 11 bases between them. The CDR3 covers 14 residues. The V gene's germline CDR1 is MNHNS and CDR2 SASEGT.

This sequence joins TRBV6-1 and TRBJ2-4; D might be TRBD1 (5 bases). Trimming removed 4 bases from V and 0 bases from J, with 10 bases in between. There are 15 residues in the CDR3. Germline CDR1 reads MNHNS; CDR2 reads SASEGT. CDR3 in amino acids: CASSVTGVAKNIQYF. The CDR3 nucleotides read TGTGCCAGCAGTGTAACAGGAGTAGCCAAAAACATTCAGTACTTC.

This clonotype was recorded many times. V gene TRBV7-2 combines with J gene TRBJ2-2; tentatively, D is TRBD1 or TRBD2 (5 bases each). V gave up 5 bases and J gave up 5 bases, with 15 bases separating them. Germline values: CDR1 SGHTA, CDR2 FQGNSA. This CDR3 is 15 amino acids long. CDR3 loop: CASSRDGGRTGELFF. For the CDR3, the DNA is TGTGCCAGCAGCAGGGACGGTGGTAGAACCGGGGAGCTGTTTTTT. The full variable domain, in which reference TRBV7-2 and TRBJ2-2 provide the parts outside the CDR3, is GAGVSQSPSNKVTEKGKDVELRCDPISGHTALYWYRQSLGQGLEFLIYFQGNSAPDKSGLPSDRFSAERTGGSVSTLTIQRTQQEDSAVYLCASSRDGGRTGELFFGEGSRLTVL.

This clonotype has ten or more counts. The V and J genes are TRBV6-1 and TRBJ1-3; the match to TRBD1 covers 10 bases. The V gene's germline CDR1 is MNHNS and CDR2 SASEGT. There are 15 residues in the CDR3. Losses at the gene ends were 10 bases for V and 4 bases for J; bases not matched to a gene: 10. The CDR3 DNA follows: TGTGCCACGAGAAGACAGGGGGCGACGGGAAACACCATATATTTT. Protein product: CATRRQGATGNTIYF.

In nucleotides, the CDR3 is TGTGCCAGCAGCCAAGAGGGACAGGGCTACACTGAAGCTTTCTTT. This codes for CASSQEGQGYTEAFF. The genes are TRBV4-2 and TRBJ1-1; 9 bases agree with TRBD1. J lost 3 bases, V lost 0 bases, and 2 bases had no gene match. CDR1 is LGHNA, CDR2 YNFKEQ, per germline. The length of the CDR3 is 15 residues.

Many counts were recorded for this clonotype. The rearrangement joins TRBV7-9 to TRBJ2-7, with TRBD1 matching 8 bases. The CDR3 is 13 amino acids. In germline, CDR1 is SEHNR, CDR2 FQNEAQ (reference sequence). V lost 5 bases, J lost 3 bases, and 3 bases stayed unmatched. The CDR3 DNA reads as TGTGCCAGCAGCCAACAGGGGGGCTACGAGCAGTACTTC. Its protein product is CASSQQGGYEQYF.

This clonotype came up many times. The CDR3 DNA follows: TGTGCCACCAGTGCCCCAGGCTCTCGGGAGACCCAGTACTTC. It codes for CATSAPGSRETQYF. This chain links TRBV24-1 with TRBJ2-5; D ambiguous. Germline V lookup: CDR1 KGHDR, CDR2 SFDVKD. The CDR3 is 14 amino acids. V was pared by 5 bases and J by 5 bases, with 14 bases between.

This clonotype came up many times. V is TRBV15 and J is TRBJ2-7, with D hard to call. Germline CDR1 and CDR2: LNHNV and YYDKDF (reference sequence). The V gene lost 9 bases and the J gene lost 4 bases, with 1 base spanning the gap. CDR3 length equals 8 residues. The CDR3 DNA follows: TGTGCCACTTACGAGCAGTACTTC. It specifies CATYEQYF.

This clonotype was seen a handful of times. The rearrangement uses TRBV12-3 or TRBV12-4 and TRBJ2-7; no reliable D call. There are 14 residues in the CDR3. Trimming pared 7 bases from V and 4 bases from J, leaving 17 bases between. The chain's CDR3 is CASTKQTTEYEQYF. CDR3 bases: TGTGCCAGCACCAAACAGACCACGGAATACGAGCAGTACTTC.

The V gene is TRBV2, the J gene TRBJ2-2, with 10 bases lining up with TRBD2. This CDR3 has 16 residues. Germline V gene lookup returns CDR1 SNHLY and CDR2 FYNNEI. J gave up 4 bases and V 6 bases, and 8 bases lay outside the gene matches. The CDR3 DNA is TGTGCCAGCAGGCAGGCGCTAGCGGGGGCCACCGGGGAGCTGTTTTTT. Its translation is CASRQALAGATGELFF.

This clonotype was observed at least ten times. Written as DNA, the CDR3 is TGTGCCAGCAGCTTATTGCGCCGGGACCCCCGGAGGAACATTCAGTACTTC. It specifies CASSLLRRDPRRNIQYF. The chain is built from TRBV13 and TRBJ2-4; D might be TRBD1 or TRBD2, each matching 5 bases. The CDR3 is 17 amino acids. Deletions cut 2 bases from V and 7 bases from J, with 21 bases between. Germline V gives CDR1 PRHDT, CDR2 FYEKMQ (reference sequence).

This clonotype was seen many times. J is TRBJ2-2 and V is TRBV11-2, with 8 bases lining up with TRBD1. Germline V gives CDR1 SGHAT, CDR2 FQNNGV. Trimming removed 8 bases from V and 3 bases from J; junction bases left unmatched: 14. CDR3 length equals 17 residues. CDR3 protein: CASQRRNDRGHTGELFF. DNA for the CDR3: TGTGCCAGCCAACGAAGGAATGACAGGGGTCACACCGGGGAGCTGTTTTTT.

V and J are TRBV6-1 and TRBJ1-3, with no clear D. Germline CDR1 is MNHNS and CDR2 is SASEGT. CDR3 size: 15 residues. V was cut by 1 base and J by 8 bases, with 15 bases left in between. As DNA, the CDR3 is TGTGCCAGCAGTGAAGGCGCTGGCCAGTGGCACACCATATATTTT. This translates into CASSEGAGQWHTIYF.

The CDR3 loop reads CASSLNSRETQYF. CDR3 DNA sequence: TGTGCCAGCAGTTTAAATAGCCGAGAGACCCAGTACTTC. The J gene is TRBJ2-5, the V gene TRBV12-3 or TRBV12-4; D ambiguous. The ends were cut back, 2 bases at V and 4 bases at J, with 8 bases in the middle. CDR3 length: 13 amino acids.

The sample holds many counts of this clonotype. The chain uses TRBV27 and TRBJ2-7, with TRBD1 matching 10 bases. This CDR3 region has 18 residues. Germline V lookup: CDR1 MNHEY, CDR2 SMNVEV (reference sequence). Losses at the gene ends were 1 base for V and 1 base for J; bases not matched to a gene: 10. CDR3 sequence (DNA): TGTGCCAGCAGTTTATTGTTTGATTGGACAGGGGGTTCCTACGAGCAGTACTTC. Amino acids: CASSLLFDWTGGSYEQYF.

This clonotype was recorded many times. The V call is TRBV20-1, the J call TRBJ2-4; D uncertain. The CDR3 has 16 amino acids. V shed 2 bases and J shed 0 bases, with 14 bases lying between them. Germline values: CDR1 DFQATT, CDR2 SNEGSKA (reference sequence). The CDR3 loop is CSARSPTEGAKNIQYF. CDR3 bases: TGCAGTGCTAGAAGCCCCACAGAAGGAGCCAAAAACATTCAGTACTTC.

The J gene is TRBJ2-5, the V gene TRBV6-2 or TRBV6-3, with 12 bases lining up with TRBD2. The CDR3 length is 17 residues. V was clipped by 8 bases and J by 3 bases; unmatched bases: 13. Germline V gives CDR1 MNHEY, CDR2 SVGEGT. The CDR3 loop reads CASWSRRTSGIKETQYF. As DNA, the CDR3 is TGTGCCAGCTGGTCCCGTCGGACTAGCGGGATCAAAGAGACCCAGTACTTC.

This clonotype was picked up a small number of times. The chain uses TRBV24-1 and TRBJ2-2, with 12 bases lining up with TRBD1. CDR3 size: 16 residues. Germline V gives CDR1 KGHDR, CDR2 SFDVKD. J gave up 6 bases and V 4 bases, and 5 bases lay outside the gene matches. The CDR3 here is CATSDRDRGLPGELFF. CDR3 coding DNA: TGTGCCACCAGTGACCGGGACAGGGGGCTTCCCGGGGAGCTGTTTTTT.

As regards this clonotype: It may be a read error: a sequence one base away is much more abundant. The chain is built from TRBV12-3 or TRBV12-4 and TRBJ2-2; 9 bases are a match to TRBD2. The CDR3 totals 16 residues. Written as DNA, the CDR3 is TGTGCCAGCAGTCCCCCTAGCGGGACGAACACCGGGGAGCCGTTTTTT. This gives the protein CASSPPSGTNTGEPFF.

Concerning this clonotype itself: A much larger clone is a single base away; this may be a read error. The chain carries TRBV20-1 and TRBJ2-2; 10 positions match TRBD2. The CDR3 runs 16 residues. J was trimmed by 0 bases and V by 8 bases; bases with no gene match: 9. Germline V gene lookup returns CDR1 DFQATT and CDR2 SNEGSKA (reference sequence). CDR3: CSTTSGRAANTGELFF. The CDR3 DNA is TGCAGTACTACCAGCGGGAGGGCCGCGAACACCGGGGAGCTGTTTTTT.

This clonotype was seen many times. The chain has TRBV19 and TRBJ1-2, with TRBD1 identical over 8 bases. Germline-derived CDR1 and CDR2 are LNHDA and SQIVND (reference sequence). CDR3 length: 14 residues. V shed 5 bases, J shed 0 bases, and the junction held 2 bases outside the gene matches. For the CDR3, the DNA is TGTGCCAGTAGTGACAGGGGACCTAACTATGGCTACACCTTC. Amino acid sequence: CASSDRGPNYGYTF.

This clonotype was detected many times. This CDR3 reads CASSIEIRRTEAFF. The CDR3 coding sequence is TGTGCCAGCAGTATCGAGATTAGGCGCACTGAAGCTTTCTTT. The chain employs TRBV12-3 or TRBV12-4 and TRBJ1-1, with D uncertain. This CDR3 is built from 14 residues. Between the trimmed V and J ends, which lost 5 bases and 4 bases, there was a span of 14 bases.